These 25 T cell receptor beta chains share one sample of origin, sequenced in a study of cytomegalovirus exposure and HLA in healthy donors. PCR involved 60 Vbeta and 13 Jbeta primers. Profiling relied on immunoSEQ multiplex PCR, and the TCRdb table lists in-frame clones only, not all of them. This table has about 99,000 clones, around 77% appearing once. The sample consisted of PBMCs. The receptors shown here come from a man aged 40-49 years in good health and CMV-seronegative.

The chain links TRBV5-6 to TRBJ1-3; TRBD1 matches 9 bases. Germline lookup yields CDR1 SGHDT and CDR2 YYEEEE. The CDR3 extends over 16 amino acids. The trim removed 0 bases at V and 4 bases at J, leaving 5 bases unmatched. In DNA form, the CDR3 reads TGTGCCAGCAGCTTGGAACAGGGGGCGAGAGGAAACACCATATATTTT. The encoded protein is CASSLEQGARGNTIYF.

The chain uses TRBV14 and TRBJ1-2, with a weak D call TRBD1 (5 bases). The CDR3 is made up of 14 amino acids. Germline CDR1 reads SGHDN; CDR2 reads FVKESK. V gave up 0 bases and J gave up 8 bases, with 13 bases separating them. CDR3 bases: TGTGCCAGCAGCCAAGATTCAGGGTTGAAGGGCTACACCTTC. It specifies CASSQDSGLKGYTF.

The chain is built from TRBV19 and TRBJ2-1; D might be TRBD1 (5 bases). The CDR3 loop spans 13 amino acids. V was cut by 3 bases and J by 12 bases, with 15 bases left in between. Germline V gene sequence: CDR1 LNHDA, CDR2 SQIVND (reference sequence). CDR3 DNA: TGTGCCAGTAGTATTCAAGGGGTCCGCGGGCAGTTCTTC. This translates into CASSIQGVRGQFF.

This sequence joins TRBV9 and TRBJ2-7; a weak D match, TRBD2 (6 bases). Trimming took 0 bases from V and 7 from J, leaving 17 bases between them. Per germline, CDR1 SGDLS and CDR2 YYNGEE. This CDR3 is built from 15 residues. Written as DNA, the CDR3 is TGTGCCAGCAGCGTAGGAGCGGGTCTGGCCGGGGAGCAGTACTTC. Encoded protein: CASSVGAGLAGEQYF.

The V and J genes are TRBV27 and TRBJ2-7, with TRBD2 identical over 10 bases. Trimming at V came to 3 bases and at J to 3 bases, leaving 14 bases not matched to a gene. Germline-derived CDR1 and CDR2 are MNHEY and SMNVEV (reference sequence). This CDR3 contains 18 residues. The CDR3 loop reads CASSFGIAGGLTNYEQYF. CDR3 in DNA: TGTGCCAGCAGTTTCGGTATAGCGGGGGGACTCACCAACTACGAGCAGTACTTC.

This clone is a singleton in its sample. J is TRBJ1-2 and V is TRBV28; 11 bases match TRBD1. Germline lookup yields CDR1 MDHEN and CDR2 SYDVKM. V trimming: 6 bases; J trimming: 2 bases; junction bases outside the gene matches: 8. The CDR3 consists of 16 residues. The CDR3 loop is CASRGAGTGGNYGYTF. CDR3 coding DNA: TGTGCCAGCAGGGGGGCTGGGACAGGGGGAAACTATGGCTACACCTTC.

The V call is TRBV27, the J call TRBJ1-6; 11 positions agree with TRBD1. The CDR3 is 16 residues long. With V trimmed by 7 bases and J by 7 bases, 9 bases remained unmatched. Germline CDR1 reads MNHEY; CDR2 reads SMNVEV (reference sequence). The CDR3 DNA follows: TGTGCCAGCACTAAAGACCGGGACAGGGGGAATTCACCCCTCCACTTT. Amino acid sequence: CASTKDRDRGNSPLHF.

Points on this clone: The junction does not match germline at one end; this may be a read error. V is TRBV30 and J is TRBJ1-2, with D hard to call. The CDR3 extends over 15 amino acids. Germline V gene sequence: CDR1 GTSNPN, CDR2 SVGIG (reference sequence). The CDR3 reads CVWNPLGGKMGGYTF. CDR3 DNA: TGTGTCTGGAACCCATTGGGAGGGAAGATGGGTGGCTACACCTTC.

V is TRBV30 and J is TRBJ2-7, with D possibly being TRBD1 (6 bases). The V end lost 1 base, the J end lost 1 base, and 8 bases lay between the germline ends. CDR1 and CDR2 from the germline V gene are GTSNPN and SVGIG (reference sequence). The CDR3 is 13 amino acids. CDR3 nucleotides: TGTGCCTGGAGTGGGGGGCTGTCCTACGAGCAGTACTTC. Translation: CAWSGGLSYEQYF.

Here the CDR3 reads CASSLTASARPSSYNEQFF. CDR3 nucleotides: TGTGCCAGCAGTTTAACGGCTAGCGCAAGACCGAGCTCCTACAATGAGCAGTTCTTC. The chain recombines TRBV28 with TRBJ2-1; D possibly corresponds to TRBD2 (6 bases). V lost 2 bases to trimming and J lost 0 bases, with 20 bases between them. The CDR3 has 19 amino acids. CDR1 and CDR2 (germline): MDHEN, SYDVKM.

V gene TRBV30 combines with J gene TRBJ1-6, with D uncertain. The V and J ends lost 3 bases and 8 bases respectively, with 11 bases between them. Germline values: CDR1 GTSNPN, CDR2 SVGIG (reference sequence). The CDR3 consists of 13 residues. Here the CDR3 reads CAWSDSADSPLHF. CDR3 sequence (DNA): TGTGCCTGGAGCGACTCCGCGGATTCACCCCTCCACTTT.

The chain recombines TRBV11-1 with TRBJ2-2, with TRBD2 matching over 9 bases. The CDR3 is 16 residues long. Germline CDR1 is SGHAT and CDR2 is FQDESV (reference sequence). Trimming took 4 bases from V and 5 from J; bases not matched to a gene: 8. The CDR3 coding sequence is TGTGCCAGCAGCTCTAGACTAGCGGCAAAGACCGGGGAGCTGTTTTTT. This encodes CASSSRLAAKTGELFF.

The rearrangement uses TRBV5-1 and TRBJ1-1, with 8 nucleotides matching TRBD1. CDR3 size: 15 residues. V was clipped by 7 bases and J by 1 base; unmatched bases: 9. CDR1 SGHRS and CDR2 YFSETQ come from the germline V gene. CDR3 bases: TGCGCCAGCGCTATACGGGGACAGGAGAACACTGAAGCTTTCTTT. It encodes CASAIRGQENTEAFF.

The chain employs TRBV10-3 and TRBJ2-1; 7 bases match TRBD2. V trimming: 3 bases; J trimming: 5 bases; junction bases outside the gene matches: 1. CDR3 size: 13 residues. CDR1 ENHRY and CDR2 SYGVKD come from the germline V gene. CDR3 DNA sequence: TGTGCCATCAGTGACGGACTAGACAATGAGCAGTTCTTC. Translation: CAISDGLDNEQFF.

The chain carries TRBV30 and TRBJ1-1; 10 bases fit TRBD1. V was clipped by 4 bases and J by 4 bases; unmatched bases: 9. The CDR3 extends over 15 amino acids. The V gene's germline CDR1 is GTSNPN and CDR2 SVGIG (reference sequence). In DNA, the CDR3 is TGTGCCTGGACCCGAGACAGGGGGCGGGTCACTGAAGCTTTCTTT. Protein: CAWTRDRGRVTEAFF. The full variable domain, rest sourced from reference TRBV30 and TRBJ1-1, is SQTIHQWPATLVQPVGSPLSLECTVEGTSNPNLYWYRQAAGRGLQLLFYSVGIGQISSEVPQNLSASRPQDRQFILSSKKLLLSDSGFYLCAWTRDRGRVTEAFFGQGTRLTVV.

The chain uses TRBV5-1 and TRBJ1-1, with 7 bases aligning to TRBD1. Trimming took 4 bases from V and 0 from J; bases not matched to a gene: 12. Germline assignment: CDR1 SGHRS and CDR2 YFSETQ. CDR3 length equals 17 residues. The CDR3 DNA is TGCGCCAGCAGCCAACTGACAGGGAACGGGGTGAACACTGAAGCTTTCTTT. Translation gives CASSQLTGNGVNTEAFF.

V is TRBV18 and J is TRBJ2-2; D is uncertain. Trimming shortened V by 5 bases and J by 4 bases, and 11 bases separated the two germline ends. The germline CDR1 and CDR2 sequences are KGHSH and LQKENI. The CDR3 contains 14 residues. The CDR3 DNA reads TGTGCCAGCTCATCTTCGGCAGGCACCGGGGAGCTGTTTTTT. Translating it yields CASSSSAGTGELFF.

The V call is TRBV27, the J call TRBJ1-6, with D possibly TRBD1 on 6 matching bases. Trimming pared 2 bases from V and 9 bases from J, leaving 11 bases between. The CDR3 runs to 14 residues. From germline, CDR1 is MNHEY and CDR2 SMNVEV (reference sequence). DNA of the CDR3: TGTGCCAGCAGTTTAATCAGGGGCGCTTCACCCCTCCACTTT. It yields the protein CASSLIRGASPLHF.

The chain recombines TRBV5-1 with TRBJ1-5; the match to TRBD1 covers 9 bases. Germline CDR1 SGHRS, CDR2 YFSETQ. The CDR3 is made up of 17 amino acids. The V gene end was trimmed by 0 bases and the J gene end by 2 bases; junction bases not matched to a gene: 6. The CDR3 sequence is CASSLGDRARGNQPQHF. DNA of the CDR3: TGCGCCAGCAGCTTGGGGGACAGGGCGCGGGGCAATCAGCCCCAGCATTTT.

This clone was detected a few times. The chain links TRBV27 to TRBJ1-4; 8 positions match TRBD1. This CDR3 is 15 amino acids long. Germline V gene lookup returns CDR1 MNHEY and CDR2 SMNVEV (reference sequence). With 0 bases clipped from V and 7 bases from J, the junction kept 4 bases outside the gene matches. The CDR3 nucleotides are TGTGCCAGCAGTTTATCAACAGGGGGTATTGAAAAACTGTTTTTT. The encoded protein is CASSLSTGGIEKLFF.

V is TRBV7-9 and J is TRBJ2-1; D is perhaps TRBD2 (6 bases). The CDR3 has 15 amino acids. The germline V gene encodes CDR1 SEHNR and CDR2 FQNEAQ (reference sequence). Trimming took off 1 base at V and 4 bases at J, with 11 bases between the two ends. CDR3 sequence: CASSLDGGMYNEQFF. CDR3 DNA sequence: TGTGCCAGCAGCTTAGACGGGGGTATGTACAATGAGCAGTTCTTC.

V usage is TRBV30 and J usage is TRBJ1-1, with D perhaps TRBD1 (5 bases). The V and J ends lost 0 bases and 8 bases respectively, with 10 bases between them. There are 12 residues in the CDR3. Germline CDR1 GTSNPN, CDR2 SVGIG (reference sequence). CDR3 region: CAWSVQAGEAFF. Written as DNA, the CDR3 is TGTGCCTGGAGTGTACAGGCAGGCGAAGCTTTCTTT.

This clone is a singleton in its sample. The CDR3 is CASRGGQGRNQPQHF. CDR3 DNA: TGTGCCAGCAGAGGAGGACAGGGACGCAATCAGCCCCAGCATTTT. V gene TRBV5-8 combines with J gene TRBJ1-5, with 8 bases lining up with TRBD1. CDR3 length: 15 residues. Losses at the gene ends were 5 bases for V and 2 bases for J; bases not matched to a gene: 6. Germline V gene lookup returns CDR1 SGHTS and CDR2 YDEGEE. Full variable domain (missing parts from reference TRBV5-8 and TRBJ1-5): EAGVTQSPTHLIKTRGQQATLRCSPISGHTSVYWYQQALGLGLQFLLWYDEGEERNRGNFPPRFSGRQFPNYSSELNVNALELEDSALYLCASRGGQGRNQPQHFGDGTRLSIL.

With regard to this clone: At the DNA level, this CDR3 is encoded by other sequences in the same sample as well. This chain connects TRBV5-4 to TRBJ2-7; 12 bases are shared with TRBD2. Germline CDR1 reads SGHNT; CDR2 reads YYREEE (reference sequence). The CDR3 extends over 15 amino acids. Losses at the gene ends were 5 bases for V and 7 bases for J; bases not matched to a gene: 10. CDR3 in amino acids: CASRTLAGGPQEQYF. Here the CDR3 DNA reads TGTGCCAGCAGAACTCTAGCGGGAGGGCCTCAGGAGCAGTACTTC.

The chain links TRBV10-1 to TRBJ2-7; maybe TRBD1 (7 bases). In germline, CDR1 is WNHNN, CDR2 SYGVQD (reference sequence). The CDR3 extends over 15 amino acids. Trimming removed 7 bases at V and 6 bases at J, with 22 bases between. The CDR3 coding sequence is TGCGCCAGCAAGGCCGGCACGACAGGGAGGCTCGAGCAGTACTTC. Translating it yields CASKAGTTGRLEQYF.